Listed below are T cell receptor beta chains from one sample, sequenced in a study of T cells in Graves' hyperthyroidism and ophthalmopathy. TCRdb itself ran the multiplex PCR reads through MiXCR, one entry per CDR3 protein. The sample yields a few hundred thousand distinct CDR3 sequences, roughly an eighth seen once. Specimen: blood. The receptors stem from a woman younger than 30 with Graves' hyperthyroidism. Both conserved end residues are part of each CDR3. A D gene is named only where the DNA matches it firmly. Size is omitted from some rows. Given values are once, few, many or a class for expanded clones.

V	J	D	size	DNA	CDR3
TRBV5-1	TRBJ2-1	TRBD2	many	TGCGCCAGCAGCTGGACTAGCGGAGGGACCTACAATGAGCAGTTCTTC	CASSWTSGGTYNEQFF
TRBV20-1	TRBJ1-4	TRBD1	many	TGCAGTGCTAGGTCCAGGGGGCTGGCTAATGAAAAACTGTTTTTT	CSARSRGLANEKLFF
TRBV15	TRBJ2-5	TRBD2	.	TGTGCCACCAGCAGAGATGGGGGTGCGGGAGGAGAGACCCAGTACTTC	CATSRDGGAGGETQYF
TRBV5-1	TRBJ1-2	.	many	TGCGCCAGCAGCTTGGTTGTGAACGGGGGCTACACCTTC	CASSLVVNGGYTF
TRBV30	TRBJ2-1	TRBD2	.	TGTGCCGGGTTAACTGGACTAGCGGGAGGCACCTCCTCCTACAATGAGCAGTTCTTC	CAGLTGLAGGTSSYNEQFF
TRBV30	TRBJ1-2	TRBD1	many	TGTGCCTGGAGGCTGGCAGGGGGATTTCGGGGCTACACCTTC	CAWRLAGGFRGYTF
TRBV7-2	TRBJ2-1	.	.	TGTGCCAGCAGCTTAGAGTCCAGGAACAATGAGCAGTTCTTC	CASSLESRNNEQFF
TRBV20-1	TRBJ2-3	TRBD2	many	TGCAGTGCTAAGACTAGCGGGAGGGCCGGTTCAGTGGGGTGGACAGATACGCAGTATTTT	CSAKTSGRAGSVGWTDTQYF
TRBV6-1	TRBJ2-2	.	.	TGTGCCAGCAGCCGGGAGAACACCGGGGAGCTGTTTTTT	CASSRENTGELFF
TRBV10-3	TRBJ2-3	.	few	TGTGCCATCAGCCTCCTCCGGGGCGACACAGATACGCAGTATTTT	CAISLLRGDTDTQYF
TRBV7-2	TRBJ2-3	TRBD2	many	TGTGCCAGCAGCCTAGAAGGGACTAGCGGCACTCGCACAGATACGCAGTATTTT	CASSLEGTSGTRTDTQYF
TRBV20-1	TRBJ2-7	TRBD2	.	TGCAGTGCTAGTTTTGTGGCGGGAGTAGGAAACGAGCAGTACTTC	CSASFVAGVGNEQYF
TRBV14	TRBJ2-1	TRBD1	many	TGTGCCAGCAGCCAAGAGGGGAACAGGGGTATTCTCTACAATGAGCAGTTCTTC	CASSQEGNRGILYNEQFF
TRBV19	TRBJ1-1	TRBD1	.	TGTGCCAGTAGTAACTCACAGGGGAAGGCTGAAGCTTTCTTT	CASSNSQGKAEAFF
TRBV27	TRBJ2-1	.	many	TGTGCCAGCATGAAGAACTCCTACAATGAGCAGTTCTTC	CASMKNSYNEQFF
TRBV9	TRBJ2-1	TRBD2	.	TGTGCCAGCAGCACACAGGCCTCTAGCGGGGGCTACAATGAGCAGTTCTTC	CASSTQASSGGYNEQFF
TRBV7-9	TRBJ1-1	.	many	TGTGCCAGCAGCTTAGTATTGGCCACTGAAGCTTTCTTT	CASSLVLATEAFF
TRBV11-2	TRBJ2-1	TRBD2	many	TGTGCCAGCAGCTCCTACGGGAGGGCCTCCTACAATGAGCAGTTCTTC	CASSSYGRASYNEQFF
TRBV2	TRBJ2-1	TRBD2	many	TGTGCCAGCAGCTCAGGCTCGGCTAGCGGCAATGAGCAGTTCTTC	CASSSGSASGNEQFF
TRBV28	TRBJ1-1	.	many	TGTGCCAGCAGTTTCCGGGGGGGAAACACTGAAGCTTTCTTT	CASSFRGGNTEAFF
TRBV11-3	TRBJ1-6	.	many	TGTGCCAGCAGCGCGGGTGATAATTCACCCCTCCACTTT	CASSAGDNSPLHF
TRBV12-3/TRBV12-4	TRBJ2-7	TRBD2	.	TGTGCCAGCAGGGATGGACTAGCGGGAAGCGAGCAGTACTTC	CASRDGLAGSEQYF
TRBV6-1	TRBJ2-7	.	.	TGTGCCAGCAGTGAAAGGTTTGGGGGAGGCGCCTACGAGCAGTACTTC	CASSERFGGGAYEQYF
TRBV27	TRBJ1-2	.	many	TGTGCCAGCAGTTTTCTGGGCCAGGGGTCTAACTATGGCTACACCTTC	CASSFLGQGSNYGYTF
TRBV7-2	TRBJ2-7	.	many	TGTGCCAGCAGCCTATCAGGGGAGTTAAACTACGAGCAGTACTTC	CASSLSGELNYEQYF
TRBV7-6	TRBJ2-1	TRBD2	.	TGTGCCAGCAGCACGACTAGCGGCTTCTACAATGAGCAGTTCTTC	CASSTTSGFYNEQFF
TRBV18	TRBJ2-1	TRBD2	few	TGTGCCAGCTCCCGCCCACTAGCGGGAGTGTACAATGAGCAGTTCTTC	CASSRPLAGVYNEQFF
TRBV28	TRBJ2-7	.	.	TGTGCCAGCAGTTCAGGCTATTCCCCCTCCGAGCAGTACTTC	CASSSGYSPSEQYF
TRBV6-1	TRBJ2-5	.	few	TGTGCCAGCAGTCCCCCCAGTAGGACCCAGTACTTC	CASSPPSRTQYF
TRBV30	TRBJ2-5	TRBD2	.	TGTGCCTGGAGTGGACTCCCACTAGCGGGAGGGCCTAAAGAGACCCAGTACTTC	CAWSGLPLAGGPKETQYF
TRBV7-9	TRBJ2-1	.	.	TGTGCCAGCACTAAAAAACTCGGAGAGCAGTTCTTC	CASTKKLGEQFF
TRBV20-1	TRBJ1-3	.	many	TGCAGTGCTAGAGATAAGGTCCGCTCTGGAAACACCATATATTTT	CSARDKVRSGNTIYF